This TCR beta chain was documented in a study of cytomegalovirus exposure and HLA in healthy donors. This table comes from immunoSEQ multiplex PCR, and its TCRdb copy is limited to in-frame clones, with some not included. The sample records 130,000 or so clones, just under 90% being singletons. This TCR came from a man aged 30 to 45 in good health and CMV-seronegative. Specimen: PBMCs.

CDR3 DNA: TGTGCCAGCAGCTCTATCACAGGGTCAGGAAACACCATATATTTT. This encodes CASSSITGSGNTIYF. This chain joins TRBV5-4 and TRBJ1-3; D perhaps matches TRBD1 (6 bases). V was clipped by 3 bases and J by 4 bases, with 14 bases between them. CDR1 SGHNT and CDR2 YYREEE come from the germline V gene (reference sequence). This CDR3 contains 15 residues.